These 21 T cell receptor beta chains originate from one sample sequenced in a study of OX40 agonist ivuxolimab in advanced cancers. The data were produced by immunoSEQ multiplex PCR, yet TCRdb's version contains in-frame clones alone and is incomplete. Of some 50,000 clones listed, approximately 90% are singletons. This sample comprised CD4+ or CD8+ T cells sorted from blood, obtained in a trial of the OX40 agonist ivuxolimab. The receptors shown here come from an adult with an advanced solid tumor such as melanoma, head and neck, liver or kidney cancer.

The chain combines TRBV5-1 with TRBJ2-5, with 7 bases that match TRBD1. V lost 4 bases to trimming and J lost 3 bases; unmatched junction nucleotides: 3. Germline-derived CDR1 and CDR2 are SGHRS and YFSETQ. The CDR3 is 13 residues long. CDR3 DNA: TGCGCCAGCAGCCCTGACAGGGAAGAGACCCAGTACTTC. It encodes CASSPDREETQYF.

The V gene is TRBV28, the J gene TRBJ2-5; the D is unclear. V was clipped by 2 bases and J by 5 bases, with 12 bases between them. CDR3 size: 14 residues. CDR1 is MDHEN and CDR2 is SYDVKM in the germline V gene. The chain's CDR3 is CASSLGMEMETQYF. The CDR3 coding sequence is TGTGCCAGCAGTTTAGGGATGGAGATGGAGACCCAGTACTTC.

This chain connects TRBV30 to TRBJ2-1, with TRBD1 as a possible D gene (6 bases). Germline V gene lookup returns CDR1 GTSNPN and CDR2 SVGIG (reference sequence). V gave up 1 base and J gave up 7 bases, with 8 bases separating them. The CDR3 runs to 12 residues. For the CDR3, the DNA is TGTGCCTGGAGTGAAACAGGGAATGAGCAGTTCTTC. Residues: CAWSETGNEQFF.

This chain uses TRBV9 with TRBJ1-2; 7 nucleotides line up with TRBD1. Trimming at V came to 0 bases and at J to 6 bases, leaving 11 bases not matched to a gene. The CDR3 length is 16 residues. CDR1 SGDLS and CDR2 YYNGEE come from the germline V gene. DNA of the CDR3: TGTGCCAGCAGCGTAGGATATAGGGGGCGCGAAAATGGCTACACCTTC. It codes for CASSVGYRGRENGYTF.

The rearrangement joins TRBV4-1 to TRBJ1-2; D is possibly TRBD1 (6 bases). The CDR3 is made up of 15 amino acids. Trimming removed 1 base at V and 3 bases at J, with 12 bases between. Germline V gives CDR1 MGHRA, CDR2 YSYEKL. CDR3 nucleotides: TGCGCCAGCAGCCAAGGACCGGGGGCGGACTATGGCTACACCTTC. Its protein is CASSQGPGADYGYTF.

This sequence joins TRBV6-6 and TRBJ2-3; D unresolved. Germline V gene sequence: CDR1 MNHNY, CDR2 SVGAGI (reference sequence). V gave up 0 bases and J gave up 8 bases, with 15 bases separating them. CDR3 size: 15 residues. The CDR3 DNA sequence: TGTGCCAGCAGTTACTCGATTCCCCACCAGGCTACGCAGTATTTT. Encoded protein: CASSYSIPHQATQYF.

This clone appeared a few times. The rearrangement links TRBV7-9 to TRBJ2-7; D call uncertain. V was trimmed by 5 bases and J by 3 bases, leaving 17 bases between them. CDR1 is SEHNR and CDR2 is FQNEAQ in the germline V gene (reference sequence). The CDR3 is 15 residues long. CDR3 residues: CASSAPASNHYEQYF. CDR3 sequence (DNA): TGTGCCAGCAGCGCGCCCGCCTCGAACCACTACGAGCAGTACTTC. The whole variable domain, filled in from reference TRBV7-9 and TRBJ2-7, reads DTGVSQNPRHKITKRGQNVTFRCDPISEHNRLYWYRQTLGQGPEFLTYFQNEAQLEKSRLLSDRFSAERPKGSFSTLEIQRTEQGDSAMYLCASSAPASNHYEQYFGPGTRLTVT.

This chain links TRBV9 with TRBJ2-5; 12 nucleotides line up with TRBD2. The CDR3 consists of 15 residues. CDR1 is SGDLS and CDR2 is YYNGEE in the germline V gene. J was trimmed by 5 bases and V by 3 bases; bases with no gene match: 5. The CDR3 DNA follows: TGTGCCAGCAGCGCCACTAGCGGGAGGCATGAGACCCAGTACTTC. Translating it yields CASSATSGRHETQYF.

The chain links TRBV29-1 to TRBJ1-1; the D gene is possibly TRBD1 (5 bases). Germline loops: CDR1 SQVTM, CDR2 ANQGSEA. The germline V and J ends were trimmed by 4 bases and 2 bases, with 8 bases remaining between them. The CDR3 is made up of 12 amino acids. The CDR3 sequence is CSVVRGNTEAFF. In DNA form, the CDR3 reads TGCAGCGTTGTTAGGGGAAACACTGAAGCTTTCTTT.

The chain has TRBV28 and TRBJ2-7; possible D gene TRBD1, 5 bases. Trimming took 5 bases from V and 2 from J, leaving 16 bases between them. The CDR3 runs 15 residues. CDR1 and CDR2 from the germline V gene are MDHEN and SYDVKM. CDR3 loop: CASSLRAGPAYEQYF. The CDR3 nucleotides are TGTGCCAGCAGTCTACGGGCAGGGCCGGCCTACGAGCAGTACTTC.

The V call is TRBV9, the J call TRBJ1-2; 10 bases match TRBD1. The germline CDR1 and CDR2 sequences are SGDLS and YYNGEE. The CDR3 consists of 13 residues. The V gene end was trimmed by 4 bases and the J gene end by 6 bases; junction bases not matched to a gene: 3. The CDR3 DNA follows: TGTGCCAGCAGCCCGGACAGGGGGGATGGCTACACCTTC. This sequence encodes CASSPDRGDGYTF.

This chain connects TRBV6-5 to TRBJ2-1; 14 nucleotides agree with TRBD2. CDR3 length equals 16 residues. V lost 2 bases to trimming and J lost 7 bases; unmatched junction nucleotides: 4. Germline V lookup: CDR1 MNHEY, CDR2 SVGAGI. CDR3 in amino acids: CASSYEGLAGENEQFF. Written as DNA, the CDR3 is TGTGCCAGCAGTTACGAGGGACTAGCGGGAGAAAATGAGCAGTTCTTC.

The rearrangement links TRBV7-6 to TRBJ2-1, with D possibly matching TRBD1 (8 bases). V was trimmed by 3 bases and J by 8 bases, leaving 11 bases between them. Germline CDR1 is SGHVS and CDR2 is FNYEAQ. The CDR3 has 13 amino acids. DNA for the CDR3: TGTGCCAGCAGCTTTACAGGGGGGGATGAGCAGTTCTTC. Its protein product is CASSFTGGDEQFF.

The genes are TRBV4-2 and TRBJ2-5, with D possibly TRBD2 on 6 matching bases. Germline V gene lookup returns CDR1 LGHNA and CDR2 YNFKEQ. CDR3 length: 15 amino acids. Trimming took 2 bases from V and 2 from J, leaving 12 bases between them. CDR3 protein: CASSQRIADQETQYF. CDR3 in DNA: TGTGCCAGCAGCCAAAGAATAGCGGATCAAGAGACCCAGTACTTC.

This clone was seen just once. The rearrangement uses TRBV13 and TRBJ2-2, with D hard to call. The CDR3 spans 14 residues. V was clipped by 0 bases and J by 5 bases, with 7 bases between them. Germline values: CDR1 PRHDT, CDR2 FYEKMQ (reference sequence). The CDR3 region is CASSLGRSTGELFF. The CDR3 DNA follows: TGTGCCAGCAGCTTAGGACGAAGTACCGGGGAGCTGTTTTTT.

This clone was found once. The rearrangement links TRBV6-6 to TRBJ2-3, with TRBD1 matching over 7 bases. The ends lost 4 bases at V and 2 bases at J; junction bases unmatched: 6. The CDR3 is 15 amino acids. Germline V gene lookup returns CDR1 MNHNY and CDR2 SVGAGI (reference sequence). CDR3 sequence reads: CASSWIGGVTDTQYF. Written as DNA, the CDR3 is TGTGCCAGCAGTTGGATAGGGGGCGTCACAGATACGCAGTATTTT.

This clone is a singleton in its sample. The CDR3 coding sequence is TGTGCCAGCAGCGTATGGGAGGGCGGGGGGCCGCCTAGCTCCTACAATGAGCAGTTCTTC. Translating it yields CASSVWEGGGPPSSYNEQFF. The chain recombines TRBV9 with TRBJ2-1; 8 nucleotides line up with TRBD2. This CDR3 is 20 amino acids long. The germline V gene encodes CDR1 SGDLS and CDR2 YYNGEE. V was clipped by 1 base and J by 0 bases; unmatched bases: 15. Full variable domain (remainder filled in from reference TRBV9 and TRBJ2-1): DSGVTQTPKHLITATGQRVTLRCSPRSGDLSVYWYQQSLDQGLQFLIQYYNGEERAKGNILERFSAQQFPDLHSELNLSSLELGDSALYFCASSVWEGGGPPSSYNEQFFGPGTRLTVL.

The chain recombines TRBV7-2 with TRBJ2-2; maybe TRBD1 (6 bases). There are 14 residues in the CDR3. The germline CDR1 and CDR2 sequences are SGHTA and FQGNSA. The ends were cut back, 5 bases at V and 6 bases at J, with 13 bases in the middle. This CDR3 reads CASSHFTGSGELFF. Here the CDR3 DNA reads TGTGCCAGCAGCCATTTTACAGGGTCCGGGGAGCTGTTTTTT.

This clone was detected once. The chain joins TRBV5-3 to TRBJ2-7; D is possibly TRBD1 or TRBD2 (5 bases each). TRBV5-3 is sorted into the ORF group, with uncertain function. This CDR3 region has 15 residues. The V gene lost 4 bases and the J gene lost 2 bases, with 16 bases spanning the gap. The CDR3 region has the DNA TGTGCCAGAAGCCCCGGGACCCTGGATCCCTACGAGCAGTACTTC. Residues: CARSPGTLDPYEQYF.

The CDR3 DNA reads as TGTGCCTGTACCGGCGGGGTTGGCACCGGGGAGCTGTTTTTT. This translates into CACTGGVGTGELFF. This chain connects TRBV30 to TRBJ2-2; maybe TRBD2 (6 bases). V was clipped by 6 bases and J by 4 bases, with 15 bases between them. This CDR3 region has 14 residues. The germline CDR1 and CDR2 sequences are GTSNPN and SVGIG (reference sequence). Variable domain in full (rest from reference TRBV30 and TRBJ2-2): SQTIHQWPATLVQPVGSPLSLECTVEGTSNPNLYWYRQAAGRGLQLLFYSVGIGQISSEVPQNLSASRPQDRQFILSSKKLLLSDSGFYLCACTGGVGTGELFFGEGSRLTVL.

This rearrangement joins TRBV10-3 to TRBJ2-1; D is uncertain. Trimming removed 3 bases from V and 1 base from J, with 16 bases in between. The CDR3 is 17 residues long. The germline V gene encodes CDR1 ENHRY and CDR2 SYGVKD. As DNA, the CDR3 is TGTGCCATCAGTGACCCAGCCGATCTAGGATCCTACAATGAGCAGTTCTTC. Amino acids: CAISDPADLGSYNEQFF.